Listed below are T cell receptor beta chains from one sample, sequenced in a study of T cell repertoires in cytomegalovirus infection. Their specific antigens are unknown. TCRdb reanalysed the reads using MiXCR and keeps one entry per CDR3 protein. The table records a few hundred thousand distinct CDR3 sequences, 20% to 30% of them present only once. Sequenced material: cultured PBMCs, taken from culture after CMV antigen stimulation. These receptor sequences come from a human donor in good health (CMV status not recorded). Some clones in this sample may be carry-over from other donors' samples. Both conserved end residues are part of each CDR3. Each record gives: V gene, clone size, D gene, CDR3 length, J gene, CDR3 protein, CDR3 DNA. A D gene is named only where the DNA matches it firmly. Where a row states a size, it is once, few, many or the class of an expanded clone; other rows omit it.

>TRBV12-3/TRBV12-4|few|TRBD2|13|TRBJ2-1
CASSQGTSNEQFF
TGTGCCAGCAGTCAGGGGACTAGCAATGAGCAGTTCTTC
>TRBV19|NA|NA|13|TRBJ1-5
CASSIATDAPQHF
TGTGCCAGTAGTATAGCGACGGACGCGCCCCAGCATTTT
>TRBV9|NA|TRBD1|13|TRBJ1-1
CASSVEDRGKAFF
TGTGCCAGCAGCGTAGAGGACAGGGGAAAAGCTTTCTTT
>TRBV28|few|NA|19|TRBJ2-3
CASSLADDWTDRYTDTQYF
TGTGCCAGCAGTTTAGCGGACGATTGGACGGACCGTTACACAGATACGCAGTATTTT
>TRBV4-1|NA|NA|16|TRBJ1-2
CASSKGGGERYYGYTF
TGCGCCAGCAGTAAGGGAGGCGGAGAACGATACTATGGCTACACCTTC
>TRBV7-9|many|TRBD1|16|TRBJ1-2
CASSPGQGGFNYGYTF
TGTGCCAGCAGCCCGGGACAGGGGGGATTCAACTATGGCTACACCTTC
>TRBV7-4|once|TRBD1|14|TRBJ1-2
CASSMTGDPYGYTF
TGTGCCAGCAGCATGACAGGGGACCCCTATGGCTACACCTTC
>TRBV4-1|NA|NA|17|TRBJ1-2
CASSQVQARALVYGYTF
TGCGCCAGCAGCCAAGTTCAGGCCCGCGCCTTGGTCTATGGCTACACCTTC
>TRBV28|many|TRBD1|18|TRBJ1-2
CASSSFRDRIEINYGYTF
TGTGCCAGCAGTTCCTTCCGGGACAGGATCGAGATTAACTATGGCTACACCTTC
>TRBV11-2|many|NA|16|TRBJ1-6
CASSDQGEWYNSPLHF
TGTGCCAGCAGCGACCAGGGAGAATGGTATAATTCACCCCTCCACTTT
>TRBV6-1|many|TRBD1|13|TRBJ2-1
CASSEDPGGEQFF
TGTGCCAGCAGTGAGGACCCAGGGGGTGAGCAGTTCTTC
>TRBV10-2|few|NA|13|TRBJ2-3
CATIPGGTDTQYF
TGCGCCACCATCCCCGGGGGCACAGATACGCAGTATTTT
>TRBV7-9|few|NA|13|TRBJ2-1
CASSSTSNWGQFF
TGTGCCAGCAGCTCAACTAGTAACTGGGGGCAGTTCTTC
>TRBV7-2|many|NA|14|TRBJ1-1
CASNERMGFSEAFF
TGTGCCAGCAACGAGAGAATGGGGTTCTCTGAAGCTTTCTTT